Listed below are T cell receptor beta chains from one sample, sequenced in a study of cytomegalovirus exposure and HLA in healthy donors. The repertoire was sequenced with immunoSEQ multiplex PCR; TCRdb's copy has only in-frame clones and lacks some. The table shows some 100,000 clones, with 65% to 75% occurring only once. Input material: PBMCs. The receptors stem from a woman in her sixties or seventies in good health and CMV-seropositive. The CDR3 runs from the conserved cysteine through the conserved F or W. Each record gives: J gene, clone size, D gene, V gene, CDR3 protein, CDR3 DNA. A D gene is named only where the DNA matches it firmly. Clone size is given for some rows only: seen once, a few or many times, or a class if the clone is expanded.

TRBJ2-6,.,.,TRBV5-1,CASSPSRSSGANVLTF,TGCGCCAGCAGCCCAAGTCGTAGCTCTGGGGCCAACGTCCTGACTTTC
TRBJ1-1,.,.,TRBV6-5,CASSYRHSTEAFF,TGTGCCAGCAGTTACCGGCACAGCACTGAAGCTTTCTTT
TRBJ1-1,.,.,TRBV10-2,CASSEQGFNTEAFF,TGCGCCAGCAGTGAACAGGGATTTAACACTGAAGCTTTCTTT
TRBJ1-2,few,.,TRBV2,CASSERPGGYGYTF,TGTGCCAGCAGTGAAAGACCGGGGGGCTATGGCTACACCTTC
TRBJ2-1,.,TRBD2,TRBV19,CASSIMTSPYNEQFF,TGTGCCAGTAGTATAATGACTAGCCCTTACAATGAGCAGTTCTTC
TRBJ2-3,.,.,TRBV19,CATGEGPGTDTQYF,TGTGCCACAGGGGAGGGCCCAGGCACAGATACGCAGTATTTT
TRBJ2-3,.,TRBD1,TRBV2,CATKGAVTRTDTQYF,TGTGCCACCAAGGGGGCGGTAACCAGGACAGATACGCAGTATTTT
TRBJ2-2,.,TRBD2,TRBV29-1,CSVDGGLAGDTGELFF,TGCAGCGTTGACGGGGGACTAGCGGGAGACACCGGGGAGCTGTTTTTT
TRBJ1-2,.,.,TRBV2,CASSESAGNYGYTF,TGTGCCAGCAGTGAATCGGCAGGGAACTATGGCTACACCTTC
TRBJ2-1,.,TRBD2,TRBV13,CASSLERLAGGYEQFF,TGTGCCAGCAGCTTAGAACGGCTAGCGGGAGGGTATGAGCAGTTCTTC
TRBJ2-7,.,TRBD1,TRBV6-6,CASSYTGQGWPGEQYF,TGTGCCAGCAGTTACACCGGACAGGGGTGGCCGGGAGAGCAGTACTTC
TRBJ2-1,.,.,TRBV4-1,CASSRGTFYNEQFF,TGCGCCAGCAGCCGCGGGACTTTCTACAATGAGCAGTTCTTC
TRBJ2-3,.,.,TRBV5-1,CASSSGGTDTQYF,TGCGCCAGCAGCTCAGGGGGCACAGATACGCAGTATTTT
TRBJ1-6,.,.,TRBV11-2,CASSFTPGNSPLHF,TGTGCCAGCAGCTTTACCCCGGGTAATTCACCCCTCCACTTT
TRBJ1-3,.,.,TRBV7-2,CASSSAPGNTIYF,TGTGCCAGCAGCTCGGCCCCCGGGAACACCATATATTTT
TRBJ1-2,.,.,TRBV20-1,CSANQGSGYTF,TGCAGTGCTAACCAGGGCTCTGGCTACACCTTC
TRBJ2-5,.,.,TRBV28,CASSSGQKETQYF,TGTGCCAGCAGTTCAGGACAGAAAGAGACCCAGTACTTC
TRBJ2-1,.,TRBD1,TRBV7-2,CASSSSGGAIYEQFF,TGTGCCAGCAGCTCATCAGGGGGCGCAATATATGAGCAGTTCTTC
TRBJ2-5,.,TRBD1,TRBV9,CASSAGTGEETQYF,TGTGCCAGCAGCGCAGGGACAGGCGAAGAGACCCAGTACTTC
TRBJ2-7,.,TRBD1,TRBV29-1,CSVTRRDSVYEQYF,TGCAGCGTGACACGCCGGGACAGCGTTTACGAGCAGTACTTC
TRBJ2-3,.,TRBD2,TRBV2,CASIASGRITDTQYF,TGTGCCAGCATCGCGAGCGGGAGGATCACAGATACGCAGTATTTT
TRBJ1-2,.,TRBD1,TRBV6-4,CASSDGTGTLGYTF,TGTGCCAGCAGTGACGGGACAGGGACCTTGGGCTACACCTTC
TRBJ1-3,.,TRBD1,TRBV9,CASSVVALQGVSGNTIYF,TGTGCCAGCAGCGTAGTCGCGTTACAGGGGGTCTCTGGAAACACCATATATTTT
TRBJ1-5,.,.,TRBV28,CASSTLRGSGNQPQHF,TGTGCCAGCAGTACCCTGAGGGGGTCCGGCAATCAGCCCCAGCATTTT
TRBJ1-4,.,TRBD1,TRBV7-9,CASSPRTGINEKLFF,TGTGCCAGCAGCCCGCGGACAGGCATTAATGAAAAACTGTTTTTT
TRBJ2-7,.,.,TRBV6-5,CASSYGSGGLYEQYF,TGTGCCAGCAGTTACGGGTCGGGGGGCCTCTACGAGCAGTACTTC
TRBJ2-5,.,.,TRBV7-9,CASSLALGAETQYF,TGTGCCAGCAGCTTAGCGCTGGGGGCAGAGACCCAGTACTTC
TRBJ1-1,.,.,TRBV15,CATSLGAGMNTEAFF,TGTGCCACCAGCCTGGGGGCAGGGATGAACACTGAAGCTTTCTTT
TRBJ1-2,.,.,TRBV5-6,CASSPGGGSYGYTF,TGTGCCAGCAGCCCCGGCGGGGGGAGCTATGGCTACACCTTC
TRBJ1-2,few,.,TRBV7-3,CASSLGPDYGYTF,TGTGCCAGCAGCTTAGGGCCCGACTATGGCTACACCTTC
TRBJ2-5,.,TRBD2,TRBV15,CATSRAGREGKETQYF,TGTGCCACCAGCAGAGCAGGCAGGGAGGGCAAAGAGACCCAGTACTTC
TRBJ2-3,.,.,TRBV27,CASSFWGGSTDTQYF,TGTGCCAGCAGTTTTTGGGGAGGCAGCACAGATACGCAGTATTTT
TRBJ2-1,.,.,TRBV21-1,CASGLSFWDEQFF,TGTGCCAGCGGACTATCTTTTTGGGATGAGCAGTTCTTC
TRBJ2-3,.,TRBD1,TRBV7-9,CASSYPGQTSTDTQYF,TGTGCCAGCAGCTATCCGGGACAGACTAGCACAGATACGCAGTATTTT
TRBJ2-7,.,TRBD1,TRBV19,CASKGTGAYEQYF,TGTGCCAGTAAGGGAACAGGGGCCTACGAGCAGTACTTC
TRBJ2-5,.,.,TRBV2,CASSRETQYF,TGTGCCAGCAGTCGAGAGACCCAGTACTTC
TRBJ2-7,few,TRBD1,TRBV7-3,CASSLTGTGVYEQYF,TGTGCCAGCAGCTTAACCGGGACAGGGGTCTACGAGCAGTACTTC
TRBJ1-3,.,.,TRBV7-2,CASSLDNSGNTIYF,TGTGCCAGCAGCTTAGACAACTCTGGAAACACCATATATTTT
TRBJ2-1,.,TRBD1,TRBV29-1,CSVYSGQGRRGGYNEQFF,TGCAGCGTTTACTCTGGACAGGGACGGAGAGGGGGATACAATGAGCAGTTCTTC
TRBJ2-1,.,.,TRBV7-2,CASSWPGTAVFTYNEQFF,TGTGCCAGCAGCTGGCCCGGGACTGCGGTTTTCACCTACAATGAGCAGTTCTTC
TRBJ1-1,once,.,TRBV9,CASSVGGDWGTEAFF,TGTGCCAGCAGCGTAGGAGGGGACTGGGGCACTGAAGCTTTCTTT
TRBJ1-2,.,.,TRBV19,CASSNREVYGYTF,TGTGCCAGTAGTAATCGGGAGGTCTATGGCTACACCTTC
TRBJ1-3,.,.,TRBV28,CASSSMSGFSGNTIYF,TGTGCCAGCAGTTCTATGAGCGGGTTCTCTGGAAACACCATATATTTT
TRBJ2-7,.,TRBD2,TRBV9,CASSADPGTSGAKPLYEQYF,TGTGCCAGCAGCGCAGACCCGGGGACTAGCGGGGCTAAACCACTTTACGAGCAGTACTTC